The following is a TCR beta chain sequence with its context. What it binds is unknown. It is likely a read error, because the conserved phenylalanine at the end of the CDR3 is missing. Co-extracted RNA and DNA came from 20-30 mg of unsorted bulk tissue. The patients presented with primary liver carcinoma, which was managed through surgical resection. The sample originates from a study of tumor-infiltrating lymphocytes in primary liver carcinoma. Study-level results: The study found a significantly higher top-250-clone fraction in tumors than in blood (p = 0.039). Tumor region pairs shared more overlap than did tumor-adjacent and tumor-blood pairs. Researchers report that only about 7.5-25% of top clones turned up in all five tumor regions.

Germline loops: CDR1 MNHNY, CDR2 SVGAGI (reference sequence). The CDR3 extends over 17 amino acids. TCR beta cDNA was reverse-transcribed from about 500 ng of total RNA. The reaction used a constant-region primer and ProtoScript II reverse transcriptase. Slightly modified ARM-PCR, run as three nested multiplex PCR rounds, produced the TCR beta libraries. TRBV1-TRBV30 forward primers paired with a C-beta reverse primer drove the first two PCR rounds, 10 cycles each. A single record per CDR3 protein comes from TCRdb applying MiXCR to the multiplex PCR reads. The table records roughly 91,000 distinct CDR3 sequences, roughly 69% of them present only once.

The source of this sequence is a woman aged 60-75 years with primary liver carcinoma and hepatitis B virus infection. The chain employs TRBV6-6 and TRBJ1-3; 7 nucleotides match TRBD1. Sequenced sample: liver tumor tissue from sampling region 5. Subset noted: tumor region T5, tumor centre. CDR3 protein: CVSSTGDSPASGNTIYS. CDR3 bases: TGTGTCAGCAGTACAGGGGACTCACCGGCGTCTGGAAACACCATATATTCT.